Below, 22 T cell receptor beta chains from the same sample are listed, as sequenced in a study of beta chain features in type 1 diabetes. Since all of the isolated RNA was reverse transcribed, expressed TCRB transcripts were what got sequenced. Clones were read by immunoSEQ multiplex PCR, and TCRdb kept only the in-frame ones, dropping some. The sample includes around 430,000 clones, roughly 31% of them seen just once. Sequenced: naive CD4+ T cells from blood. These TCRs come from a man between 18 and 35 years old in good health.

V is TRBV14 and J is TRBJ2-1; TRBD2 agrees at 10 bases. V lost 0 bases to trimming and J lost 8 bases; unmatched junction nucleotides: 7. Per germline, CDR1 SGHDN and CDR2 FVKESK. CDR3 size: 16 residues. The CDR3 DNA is TGTGCCAGCAGCCAAGAGGGGCTAGCGGGAGCCCATGAGCAGTTCTTC. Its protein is CASSQEGLAGAHEQFF.

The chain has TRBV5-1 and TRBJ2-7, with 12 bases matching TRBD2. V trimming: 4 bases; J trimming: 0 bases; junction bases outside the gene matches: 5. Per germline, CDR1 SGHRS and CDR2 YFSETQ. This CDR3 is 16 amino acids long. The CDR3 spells CASSPGTSGFSYEQYF. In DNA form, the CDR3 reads TGCGCCAGCAGCCCTGGGACTAGCGGGTTCTCCTACGAGCAGTACTTC.

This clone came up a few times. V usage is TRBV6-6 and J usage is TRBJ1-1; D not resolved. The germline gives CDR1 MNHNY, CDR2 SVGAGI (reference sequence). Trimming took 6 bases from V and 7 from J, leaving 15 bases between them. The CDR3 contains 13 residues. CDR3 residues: CASSPATVGEAFF. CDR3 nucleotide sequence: TGTGCCAGCAGCCCGGCCACGGTAGGTGAAGCTTTCTTT.

CDR3 sequence: CASSPLLAGSYEQYF. The CDR3 coding sequence is TGTGCCAGCTCACCATTGCTAGCGGGATCCTACGAGCAGTACTTC. This chain joins TRBV18 and TRBJ2-7, with TRBD2 matching 9 bases. In germline, CDR1 is KGHSH, CDR2 LQKENI. This CDR3 contains 15 residues. The ends lost 2 bases at V and 1 base at J; junction bases unmatched: 3.

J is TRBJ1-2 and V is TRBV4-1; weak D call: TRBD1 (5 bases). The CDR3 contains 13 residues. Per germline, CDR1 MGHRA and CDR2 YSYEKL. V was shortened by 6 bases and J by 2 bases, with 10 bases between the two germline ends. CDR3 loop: CASSTPGNYGYTF. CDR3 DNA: TGCGCCAGCAGTACCCCAGGGAACTATGGCTACACCTTC.

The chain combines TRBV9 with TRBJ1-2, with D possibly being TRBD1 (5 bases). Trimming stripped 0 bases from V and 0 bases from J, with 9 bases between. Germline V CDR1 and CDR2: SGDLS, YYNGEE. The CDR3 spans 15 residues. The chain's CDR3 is CASSVEGDPNYGYTF. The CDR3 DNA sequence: TGTGCCAGCAGCGTAGAAGGGGATCCTAACTATGGCTACACCTTC.

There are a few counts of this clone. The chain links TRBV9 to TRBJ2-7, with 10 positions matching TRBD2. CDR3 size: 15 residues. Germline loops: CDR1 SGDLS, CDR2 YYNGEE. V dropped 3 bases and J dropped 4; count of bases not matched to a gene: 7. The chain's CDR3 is CASSAAGTSVYEQYF. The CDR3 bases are TGTGCCAGCAGCGCCGCCGGGACTAGCGTATACGAGCAGTACTTC.

CDR3 in DNA: TGTGCCAGCAGCACCTTAGCGGCTTCGAGGAACATTCAGTACTTC. Residues: CASSTLAASRNIQYF. The chain links TRBV9 to TRBJ2-4, with D perhaps TRBD2 (6 bases). The germline V gene has CDR1 SGDLS and CDR2 YYNGEE. CDR3 length equals 15 residues. Trimming removed 4 bases at V and 7 bases at J, with 18 bases between.

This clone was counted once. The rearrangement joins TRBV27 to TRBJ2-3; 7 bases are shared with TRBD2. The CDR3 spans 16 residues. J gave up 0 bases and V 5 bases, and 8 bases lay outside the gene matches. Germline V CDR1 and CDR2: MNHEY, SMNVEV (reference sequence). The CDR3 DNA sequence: TGTGCCAGCAGTCCCCTAGCGGTACATAGCACAGATACGCAGTATTTT. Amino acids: CASSPLAVHSTDTQYF.

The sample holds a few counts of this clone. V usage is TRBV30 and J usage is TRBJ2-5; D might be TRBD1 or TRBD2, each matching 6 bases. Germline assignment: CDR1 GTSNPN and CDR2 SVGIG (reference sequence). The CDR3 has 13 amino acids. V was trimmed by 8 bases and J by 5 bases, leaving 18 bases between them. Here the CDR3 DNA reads TGTGCCGGTGGGCGGGACAAAGGGGAGACCCAGTACTTC. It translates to CAGGRDKGETQYF.

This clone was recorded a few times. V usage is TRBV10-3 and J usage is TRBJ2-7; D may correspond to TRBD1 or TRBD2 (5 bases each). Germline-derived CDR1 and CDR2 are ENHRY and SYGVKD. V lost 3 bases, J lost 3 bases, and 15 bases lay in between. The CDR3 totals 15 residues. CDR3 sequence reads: CAISEWDQGVYEQYF. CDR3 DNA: TGTGCCATCAGTGAATGGGACCAAGGGGTCTACGAGCAGTACTTC.

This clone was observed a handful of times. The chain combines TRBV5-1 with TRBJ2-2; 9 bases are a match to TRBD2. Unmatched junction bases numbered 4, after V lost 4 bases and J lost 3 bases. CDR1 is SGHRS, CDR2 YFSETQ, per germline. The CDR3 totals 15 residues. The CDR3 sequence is CASSLSGSDTGELFF. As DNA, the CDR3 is TGCGCCAGCAGCCTTAGCGGGAGCGACACCGGGGAGCTGTTTTTT.

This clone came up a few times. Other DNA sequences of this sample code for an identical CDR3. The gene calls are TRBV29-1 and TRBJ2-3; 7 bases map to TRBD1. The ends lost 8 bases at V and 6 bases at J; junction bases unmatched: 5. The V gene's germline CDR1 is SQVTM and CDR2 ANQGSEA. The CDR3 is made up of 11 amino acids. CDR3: CSLGQADTQYF. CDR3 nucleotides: TGCAGCCTCGGACAGGCGGATACGCAGTATTTT.

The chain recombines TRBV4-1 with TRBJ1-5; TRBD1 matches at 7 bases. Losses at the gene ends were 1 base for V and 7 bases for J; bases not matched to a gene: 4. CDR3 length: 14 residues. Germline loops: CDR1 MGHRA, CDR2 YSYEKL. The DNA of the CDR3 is TGCGCCAGCAGCCAAGGCAGGGGGGAACAGCCCCAGCATTTT. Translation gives CASSQGRGEQPQHF.

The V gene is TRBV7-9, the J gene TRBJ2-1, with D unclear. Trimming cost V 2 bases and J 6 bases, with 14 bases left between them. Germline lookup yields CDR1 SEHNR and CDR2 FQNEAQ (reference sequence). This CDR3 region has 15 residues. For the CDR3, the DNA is TGTGCCAGCAGCTTAAGAGACCGACTGGGCAATGAGCAGTTCTTC. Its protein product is CASSLRDRLGNEQFF.

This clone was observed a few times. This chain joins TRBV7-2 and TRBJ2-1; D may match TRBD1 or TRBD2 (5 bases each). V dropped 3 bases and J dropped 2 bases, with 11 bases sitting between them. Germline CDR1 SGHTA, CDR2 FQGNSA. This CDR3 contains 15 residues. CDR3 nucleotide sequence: TGTGCCAGCAGCTTCGGGACCCTAACCTACAATGAGCAGTTCTTC. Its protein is CASSFGTLTYNEQFF.

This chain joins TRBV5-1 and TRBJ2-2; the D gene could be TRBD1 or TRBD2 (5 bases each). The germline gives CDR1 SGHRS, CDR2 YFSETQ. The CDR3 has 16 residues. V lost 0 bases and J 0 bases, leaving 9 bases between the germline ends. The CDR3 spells CASSLAGTANTGELFF. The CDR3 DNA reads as TGCGCCAGCAGCTTGGCAGGGACGGCGAACACCGGGGAGCTGTTTTTT.

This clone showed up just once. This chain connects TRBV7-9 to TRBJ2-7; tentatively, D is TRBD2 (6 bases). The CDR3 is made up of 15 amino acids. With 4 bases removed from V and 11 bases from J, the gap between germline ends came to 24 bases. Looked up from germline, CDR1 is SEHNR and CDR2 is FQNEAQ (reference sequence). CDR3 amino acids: CASSSGLDYPNGEYF. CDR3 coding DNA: TGTGCCAGCAGCTCTGGGCTGGACTACCCTAACGGGGAGTACTTC.

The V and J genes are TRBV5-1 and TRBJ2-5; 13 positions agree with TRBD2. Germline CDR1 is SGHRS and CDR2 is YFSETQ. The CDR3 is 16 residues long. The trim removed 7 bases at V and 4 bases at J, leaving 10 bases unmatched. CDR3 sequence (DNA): TGCGCCAGCTGCAGGGGACTAGCGGGAAGCGGAGAGACCCAGTACTTC. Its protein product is CASCRGLAGSGETQYF.

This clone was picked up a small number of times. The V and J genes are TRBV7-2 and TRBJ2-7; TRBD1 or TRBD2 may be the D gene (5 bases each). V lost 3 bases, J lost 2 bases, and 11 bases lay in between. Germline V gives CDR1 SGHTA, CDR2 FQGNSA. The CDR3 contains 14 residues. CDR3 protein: CASSLGRSTYEQYF. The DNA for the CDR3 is TGTGCCAGCAGCTTGGGACGGTCAACCTACGAGCAGTACTTC.

The CDR3 nucleotides are TGCAGCGCCGTCAGGGGGCCGGGCGAGCAGTACTTC. Encoded protein: CSAVRGPGEQYF. J is TRBJ2-7 and V is TRBV29-1; the match to TRBD1 covers 8 bases. CDR3 length: 12 residues. J lost 6 bases, V lost 7 bases, and 8 bases had no gene match. Per germline, CDR1 SQVTM and CDR2 ANQGSEA.

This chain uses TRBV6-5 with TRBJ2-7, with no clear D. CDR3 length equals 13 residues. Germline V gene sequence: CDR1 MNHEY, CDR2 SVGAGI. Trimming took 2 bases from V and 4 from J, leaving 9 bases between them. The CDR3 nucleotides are TGTGCCAGCAGTTACGGCCTCAGTTACGAGCAGTACTTC. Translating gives CASSYGLSYEQYF.